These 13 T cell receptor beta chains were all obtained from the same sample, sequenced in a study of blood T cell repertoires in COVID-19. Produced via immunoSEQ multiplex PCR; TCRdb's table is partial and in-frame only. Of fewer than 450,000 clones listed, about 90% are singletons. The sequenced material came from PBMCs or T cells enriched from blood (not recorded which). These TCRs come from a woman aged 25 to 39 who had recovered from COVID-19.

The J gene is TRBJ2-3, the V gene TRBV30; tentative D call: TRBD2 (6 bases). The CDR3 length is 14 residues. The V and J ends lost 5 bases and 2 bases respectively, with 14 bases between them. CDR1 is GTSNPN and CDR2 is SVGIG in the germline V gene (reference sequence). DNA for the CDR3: TGTGCCTGGGCCGGGGGAGGTTTCACAGATACGCAGTATTTT. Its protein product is CAWAGGGFTDTQYF. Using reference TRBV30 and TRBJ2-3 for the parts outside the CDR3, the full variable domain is SQTIHQWPATLVQPVGSPLSLECTVEGTSNPNLYWYRQAAGRGLQLLFYSVGIGQISSEVPQNLSASRPQDRQFILSSKKLLLSDSGFYLCAWAGGGFTDTQYFGPGTRLTVL.

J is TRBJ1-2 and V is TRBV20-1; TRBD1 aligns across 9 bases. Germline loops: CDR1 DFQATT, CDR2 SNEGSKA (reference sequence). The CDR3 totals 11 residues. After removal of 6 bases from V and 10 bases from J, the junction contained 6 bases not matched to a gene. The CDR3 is CSAGDRAFYTF. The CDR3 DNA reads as TGCAGTGCAGGGGACAGGGCCTTCTACACCTTC.

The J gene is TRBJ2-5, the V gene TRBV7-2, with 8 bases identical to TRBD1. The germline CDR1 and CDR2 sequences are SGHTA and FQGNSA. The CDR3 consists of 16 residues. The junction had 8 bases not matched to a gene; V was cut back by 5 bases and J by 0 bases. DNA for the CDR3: TGTGCCAGCAGCCCCAGCGGACAGGGAAACCAAGAGACCCAGTACTTC. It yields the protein CASSPSGQGNQETQYF. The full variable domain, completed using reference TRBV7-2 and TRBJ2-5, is GAGVSQSPSNKVTEKGKDVELRCDPISGHTALYWYRQSLGQGLEFLIYFQGNSAPDKSGLPSDRFSAERTGGSVSTLTIQRTQQEDSAVYLCASSPSGQGNQETQYFGPGTRLLVL.

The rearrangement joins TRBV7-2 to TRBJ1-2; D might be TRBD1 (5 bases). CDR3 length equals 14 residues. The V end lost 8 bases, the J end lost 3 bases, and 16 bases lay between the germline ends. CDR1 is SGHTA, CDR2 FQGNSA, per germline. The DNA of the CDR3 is TGTGCCAGCCGCCCGGGGGGAGGAGACTATGGCTACACCTTC. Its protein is CASRPGGGDYGYTF.

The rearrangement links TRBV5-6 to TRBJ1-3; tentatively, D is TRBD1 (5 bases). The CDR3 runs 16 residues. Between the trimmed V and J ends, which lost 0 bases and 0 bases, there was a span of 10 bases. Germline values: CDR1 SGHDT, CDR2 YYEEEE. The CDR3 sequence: CASSLVFRDSGNTIYF. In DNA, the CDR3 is TGTGCCAGCAGCTTGGTGTTCAGGGACTCTGGAAACACCATATATTTT.

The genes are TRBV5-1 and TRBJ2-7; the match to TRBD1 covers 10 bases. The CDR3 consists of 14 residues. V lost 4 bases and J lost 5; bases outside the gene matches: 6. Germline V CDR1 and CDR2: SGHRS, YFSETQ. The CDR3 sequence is CASSLGQGIDEQYF. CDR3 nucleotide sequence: TGCGCCAGCAGCCTGGGACAGGGGATCGACGAGCAGTACTTC.

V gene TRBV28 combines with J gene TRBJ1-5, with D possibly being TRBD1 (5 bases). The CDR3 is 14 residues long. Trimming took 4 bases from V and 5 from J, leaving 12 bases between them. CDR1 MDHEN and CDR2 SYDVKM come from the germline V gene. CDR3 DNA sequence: TGTGCCAGCAGTTGGAGGGGAGGGGATCAGCCCCAGCATTTT. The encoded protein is CASSWRGGDQPQHF.

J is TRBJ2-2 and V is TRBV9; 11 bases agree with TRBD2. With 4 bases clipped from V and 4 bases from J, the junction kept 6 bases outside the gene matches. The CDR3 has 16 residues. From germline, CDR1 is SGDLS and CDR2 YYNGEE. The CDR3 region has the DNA TGTGCCAGCAGCCCCACTAGCGGGGGACCCACCGGGGAGCTGTTTTTT. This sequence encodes CASSPTSGGPTGELFF.

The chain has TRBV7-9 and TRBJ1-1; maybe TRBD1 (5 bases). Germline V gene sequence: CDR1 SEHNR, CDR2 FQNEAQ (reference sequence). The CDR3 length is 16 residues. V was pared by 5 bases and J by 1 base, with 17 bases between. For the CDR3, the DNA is TGTGCCAGCAGCCCCAAAGGGGCGGGGGGGAACACTGAAGCTTTCTTT. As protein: CASSPKGAGGNTEAFF.

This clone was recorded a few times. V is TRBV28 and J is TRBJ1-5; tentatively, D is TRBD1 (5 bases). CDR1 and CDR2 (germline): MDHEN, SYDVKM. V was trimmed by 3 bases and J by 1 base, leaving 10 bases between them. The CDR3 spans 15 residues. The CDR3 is CASSFRAPSNQPQHF. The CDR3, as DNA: TGTGCCAGCAGTTTCAGGGCCCCAAGCAATCAGCCCCAGCATTTT.

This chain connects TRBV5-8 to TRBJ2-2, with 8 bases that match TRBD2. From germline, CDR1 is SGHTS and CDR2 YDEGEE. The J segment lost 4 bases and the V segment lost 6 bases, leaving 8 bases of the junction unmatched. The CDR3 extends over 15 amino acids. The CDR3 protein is CASTIGLASTGELFF. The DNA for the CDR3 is TGTGCCAGCACCATCGGACTAGCCTCCACCGGGGAGCTGTTTTTT. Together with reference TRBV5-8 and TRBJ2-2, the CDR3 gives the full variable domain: EAGVTQSPTHLIKTRGQQATLRCSPISGHTSVYWYQQALGLGLQFLLWYDEGEERNRGNFPPRFSGRQFPNYSSELNVNALELEDSALYLCASTIGLASTGELFFGEGSRLTVL.

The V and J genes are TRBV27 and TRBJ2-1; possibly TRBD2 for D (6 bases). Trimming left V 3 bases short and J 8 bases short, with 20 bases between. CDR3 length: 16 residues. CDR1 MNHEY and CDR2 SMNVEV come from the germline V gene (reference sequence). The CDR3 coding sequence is TGTGCCAGCAGTTTCAAGACTAGGAGTCTGTTCGATGAGCAGTTCTTC. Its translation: CASSFKTRSLFDEQFF.

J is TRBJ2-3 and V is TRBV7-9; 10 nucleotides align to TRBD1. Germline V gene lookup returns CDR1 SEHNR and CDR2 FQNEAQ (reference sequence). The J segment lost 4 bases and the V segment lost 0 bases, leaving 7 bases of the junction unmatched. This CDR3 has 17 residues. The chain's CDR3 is CASSLARQGAGADTQYF. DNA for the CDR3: TGTGCCAGCAGCTTAGCCCGACAGGGGGCGGGGGCAGATACGCAGTATTTT. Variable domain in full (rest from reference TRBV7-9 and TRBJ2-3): DTGVSQNPRHKITKRGQNVTFRCDPISEHNRLYWYRQTLGQGPEFLTYFQNEAQLEKSRLLSDRFSAERPKGSFSTLEIQRTEQGDSAMYLCASSLARQGAGADTQYFGPGTRLTVL.